These 31 T cell receptor beta chains were sequenced from one sample in a study of Ad26.COV2.S vaccination and SARS-CoV-2 variants. Libraries were prepared by immunoSEQ multiplex PCR; TCRdb keeps only in-frame clonotypes and omits some of them. The data show hundreds of thousands of clones, more than 75% seen once. The treatment here: some 20 received Ad26.COV2.S at low or high dose, single or two shots; 5 received placebo; per-sample allocation not given. Samples analyzed were those drawn on day 63 after the first vaccine or placebo injection. The sequencing here drew on peripheral blood, taken in a trial of Ad26.COV2.S vaccine versus placebo. All receptors derive from a person aged 18-65 years who received the Ad26.COV2.S COVID-19 vaccine or a placebo.

This chain joins TRBV7-8 and TRBJ2-1, with D perhaps assigned TRBD1 or TRBD2 (5 bases each). This CDR3 spans 16 amino acids. The V end was cut by 1 base, the J end by 0 bases, with 10 bases between. The V gene's germline CDR1 is SGHVS and CDR2 FQNEAQ. CDR3 DNA sequence: TGTGCCAGCAGCTTAGAGGGGACCAGCTCCTACAATGAGCAGTTCTTC. This codes for CASSLEGTSSYNEQFF.

The chain joins TRBV27 to TRBJ1-2; 9 positions agree with TRBD1. This CDR3 is 15 amino acids long. Germline V gene sequence: CDR1 MNHEY, CDR2 SMNVEV (reference sequence). Germline trimming cut 6 bases from V and 0 bases from J; bases unmatched to any gene: 5. DNA of the CDR3: TGTGCCAGCAGGACAGGGGGGATCTCTAACTATGGCTACACCTTC. Its translation: CASRTGGISNYGYTF.

The chain recombines TRBV19 with TRBJ1-3, with unresolved D. This CDR3 contains 14 residues. Looked up from germline, CDR1 is LNHDA and CDR2 is SQIVND (reference sequence). V was pared by 3 bases and J by 4 bases, with 10 bases between. The CDR3 region has the DNA TGTGCCAGTAGTATCACGCCGACAGGAAACACCATATATTTT. Its protein product is CASSITPTGNTIYF.

The chain employs TRBV5-6 and TRBJ1-1; TRBD1 is a possible D gene (6 bases). Germline CDR1 and CDR2: SGHDT and YYEEEE. V was shortened by 4 bases and J by 1 base, with 14 bases between the two germline ends. The length of the CDR3 is 15 residues. The CDR3 bases are TGTGCCAGCAGCACCACCGGGACAAGGAACACTGAAGCTTTCTTT. Amino acid sequence: CASSTTGTRNTEAFF.

Concerning this clone: The germline gene is not matched at one end of the junction; a read error may be the cause. V and J are TRBV7-7 and TRBJ2-5; D unclear. Germline CDR1 is SSHAT and CDR2 is FNYEAQ (reference sequence). This CDR3 spans 13 amino acids. The DNA of the CDR3 is TGTGCTAGCAGCTTCGCAGAAATGAGGACCCAGTACTTC. Residues: CASSFAEMRTQYF.

This chain joins TRBV3-1 (or the pseudogene TRBV3-2) and TRBJ2-3; tentative D call: TRBD2 (6 bases). This CDR3 contains 16 residues. The V end was cut by 0 bases, the J end by 0 bases, with 10 bases between. In germline, CDR1 is LGHDT, CDR2 YNNKEL (reference sequence). The CDR3 DNA is TGTGCCAGCAGCCAAGATTTGGCGGGAAGCACAGATACGCAGTATTTT. It specifies CASSQDLAGSTDTQYF.

The chain combines TRBV6-5 with TRBJ1-1; D is uncertain. There are 14 residues in the CDR3. Germline CDR1 is MNHEY and CDR2 is SVGAGI. Trimming shortened V by 0 bases and J by 6 bases, and 11 bases separated the two germline ends. The CDR3 here is CASSYSATGAEAFF. The DNA of the CDR3 is TGTGCCAGCAGTTACTCTGCAACGGGAGCTGAAGCTTTCTTT.

The V and J genes are TRBV6-5 and TRBJ1-2; D unclear. This CDR3 has 13 amino acids. Trimming took off 5 bases at V and 4 bases at J, with 11 bases between the two ends. The germline V gene has CDR1 MNHEY and CDR2 SVGAGI. This CDR3 is CASSMLASYGYTF. CDR3 nucleotide sequence: TGTGCCAGCAGTATGTTGGCTAGCTATGGCTACACCTTC.

V usage is TRBV19 and J usage is TRBJ1-2; D is undetermined. There are 13 residues in the CDR3. The V gene lost 7 bases and the J gene lost 3 bases, with 12 bases spanning the gap. Per germline, CDR1 LNHDA and CDR2 SQIVND (reference sequence). The CDR3 nucleotides are TGTGCCAGTACCCCGAGTGGAGACTATGGCTACACCTTC. This encodes CASTPSGDYGYTF. The full variable domain, rest sourced from reference TRBV19 and TRBJ1-2, is DGGITQSPKYLFRKEGQNVTLSCEQNLNHDAMYWYRQDPGQGLRLIYYSQIVNDFQKGDIAEGYSVSREKKESFPLTVTSAQKNPTAFYLCASTPSGDYGYTFGSGTRLTVV.

The V call is TRBV1, the J call TRBJ2-2; TRBD2 is taken as the D call from the table, unchecked against the DNA. TRBV1 counts as a pseudogene. This CDR3 has 16 amino acids. CDR3 DNA sequence: TGCACCAGCAGCCGGTGGACTAGCGGGGGGCCCGGGGAGCTGTTTTTT. It is translated as CTSSRWTSGGPGELFF.

The gene calls are TRBV12-3 or TRBV12-4 and TRBJ2-1; D remains unclear. Trimming left V 5 bases short and J 8 bases short, with 7 bases between. The CDR3 length is 11 residues. DNA for the CDR3: TGTGCCAGCAGTCCCCTCTATGAGCAGTTCTTC. The encoded protein is CASSPLYEQFF.

V is TRBV18 and J is TRBJ2-3, with D uncertain. Germline CDR1 KGHSH, CDR2 LQKENI. V shed 0 bases and J shed 7 bases, with 17 bases lying between them. The CDR3 sequence is 16 residues long. Here the CDR3 DNA reads TGTGCCAGCTCACCACCGAGAGGCGTAATGGCCTATACGCAGTATTTT. Translation: CASSPPRGVMAYTQYF.

The chain carries TRBV14 and TRBJ2-1, with 8 bases fitting TRBD1. Trimming took 1 base from V and 7 from J; bases not matched to a gene: 6. This CDR3 spans 15 amino acids. The germline CDR1 and CDR2 sequences are SGHDN and FVKESK. CDR3 amino acids: CASSQGQGSGNEQFF. CDR3 coding DNA: TGTGCCAGCAGCCAAGGACAGGGGTCCGGTAATGAGCAGTTCTTC.

The rearrangement joins TRBV27 to TRBJ2-1, with 7 bases identical to TRBD2. The CDR3 spans 14 residues. The germline CDR1 and CDR2 sequences are MNHEY and SMNVEV (reference sequence). V gave up 6 bases and J gave up 8 bases; unmatched junction bases: 10. The DNA of the CDR3 is TGTGCCAGCAGCCCGCTCGGCGCGGGAGATGAGCAGTTCTTC. Encoded protein: CASSPLGAGDEQFF.

The gene calls are TRBV5-1 and TRBJ1-1; D unclear. The germline CDR1 and CDR2 sequences are SGHRS and YFSETQ. The CDR3 totals 16 residues. The V gene lost 6 bases and the J gene lost 1 base, with 19 bases spanning the gap. Here the CDR3 reads CASTLGWETRNTEAFF. In DNA form, the CDR3 reads TGCGCCAGCACCCTTGGGTGGGAGACTCGGAACACTGAAGCTTTCTTT.

This rearrangement joins TRBV7-2 to TRBJ2-5; 12 bases match TRBD1. CDR1 is SGHTA and CDR2 is FQGNSA in the germline V gene. The V and J ends lost 5 bases and 7 bases, in that order; junction bases with no gene match: 8. The CDR3 extends over 15 amino acids. The CDR3 loop reads CASSLGTGGFGTQYF. In nucleotides, the CDR3 is TGTGCCAGCAGCCTAGGGACAGGGGGCTTTGGGACCCAGTACTTC.

This clone was seen a single time. This chain uses TRBV7-2 with TRBJ2-7; D might be TRBD2 (6 bases). CDR3 length: 15 residues. V was cut by 0 bases and J by 2 bases, with 11 bases left in between. Germline V CDR1 and CDR2: SGHTA, FQGNSA. The CDR3 DNA is TGTGCCAGCAGCTTAGCGTCGCGGGGAGCCTACGAGCAGTACTTC. As protein: CASSLASRGAYEQYF. Variable domain in full (rest from reference TRBV7-2 and TRBJ2-7): GAGVSQSPSNKVTEKGKDVELRCDPISGHTALYWYRQSLGQGLEFLIYFQGNSAPDKSGLPSDRFSAERTGGSVSTLTIQRTQQEDSAVYLCASSLASRGAYEQYFGPGTRLTVT.

This chain connects TRBV5-5 to TRBJ1-1, with D uncertain. Germline CDR1 SGHKS, CDR2 YYEKEE (reference sequence). The CDR3 contains 13 residues. The V end was cut by 4 bases, the J end by 2 bases, with 9 bases between. In DNA, the CDR3 is TGTGCCAGCAGCAATTCTGCTAACACTGAAGCTTTCTTT. Its translation is CASSNSANTEAFF.

The gene calls are TRBV20-1 and TRBJ2-1; TRBD2 agrees at 13 bases. Trimming took 3 bases from V and 5 from J; bases not matched to a gene: 7. Germline V lookup: CDR1 DFQATT, CDR2 SNEGSKA (reference sequence). This CDR3 contains 16 residues. The CDR3 nucleotides read TGCAGTGCTAGTCTGGCCACTAGCGGGGGGGACAATGAGCAGTTCTTC. The encoded protein is CSASLATSGGDNEQFF.

The chain links TRBV7-9 to TRBJ1-2; the D is unclear. The V end lost 1 base, the J end lost 8 bases, and 14 bases lay between the germline ends. Germline assignment: CDR1 SEHNR and CDR2 FQNEAQ (reference sequence). The CDR3 totals 14 residues. The CDR3 DNA reads as TGTGCCAGCAGCTTAGTACAGACCTATGACGGCTACACCTTC. Translated, it gives CASSLVQTYDGYTF.

V gene TRBV5-4 combines with J gene TRBJ2-7; 15 bases line up with TRBD2. The CDR3 is made up of 16 amino acids. The J segment lost 4 bases and the V segment lost 3 bases, leaving 5 bases of the junction unmatched. The germline V gene encodes CDR1 SGHNT and CDR2 YYREEE (reference sequence). The CDR3 nucleotides read TGTGCCAGCAGCTGGGGCGGGACTAGCGGGGGGTACGAGCAGTACTTC. This translates into CASSWGGTSGGYEQYF.

The chain employs TRBV19 and TRBJ1-1; 9 nucleotides line up with TRBD1. This CDR3 spans 13 amino acids. V gave up 6 bases and J gave up 11 bases; unmatched junction bases: 10. Germline V lookup: CDR1 LNHDA, CDR2 SQIVND (reference sequence). The CDR3 sequence is CASSSTGTGSAFF. For the CDR3, the DNA is TGTGCCAGTAGCTCCACCGGGACAGGGAGCGCTTTCTTT.

The chain recombines TRBV12-3 or TRBV12-4 with TRBJ2-7; no clear D. Trimming took 2 bases from V and 7 from J, leaving 12 bases between them. The CDR3 is made up of 13 amino acids. CDR3 nucleotide sequence: TGTGCCAGCAGTTTACTGGATACCTCGGAGCAGTACTTC. Encoded protein: CASSLLDTSEQYF.

The sample holds one count of this clone. The chain recombines TRBV6-2 or TRBV6-3 with TRBJ2-7; the match to TRBD2 covers 9 bases. V trimming: 2 bases; J trimming: 6 bases; junction bases outside the gene matches: 8. CDR1 and CDR2 (germline): MNHEY, SVGEGT. The CDR3 spans 15 residues. The CDR3 spells CASSYPSASGVEQYF. CDR3 sequence (DNA): TGTGCCAGCAGTTACCCTTCGGCTAGCGGGGTCGAGCAGTACTTC.

In its sample, this clone was seen once. The rearrangement uses TRBV9 and TRBJ1-4; the match to TRBD1 covers 7 bases. The CDR3 loop spans 15 amino acids. Germline V gene lookup returns CDR1 SGDLS and CDR2 YYNGEE. V was clipped by 3 bases and J by 0 bases; unmatched bases: 2. The DNA for the CDR3 is TGTGCCAGCAGCGCCGGGACAGCAACTAATGAAAAACTGTTTTTT. It specifies CASSAGTATNEKLFF.

This chain links TRBV3-1 (or the pseudogene TRBV3-2) with TRBJ1-2; no firm D call. CDR1 and CDR2 from the germline V gene are LGHDT and YNNKEL (reference sequence). This CDR3 has 12 amino acids. V lost 5 bases and J lost 8, with 12 bases in between. The CDR3 coding sequence is TGTGCCAGCAGCAGTGCCGGAGGCGGCTACACCTTC. Translation gives CASSSAGGGYTF.

This clone was recorded once. This chain connects TRBV27 to TRBJ2-5; 9 nucleotides line up with TRBD2. Germline loops: CDR1 MNHEY, CDR2 SMNVEV (reference sequence). The CDR3 totals 14 residues. J gave up 5 bases and V 4 bases, and 5 bases lay outside the gene matches. The CDR3 DNA is TGTGCCAGCAGTTCTCTAGCGGGGCGTGAGACCCAGTACTTC. Residues: CASSSLAGRETQYF.

This clone was seen only once. The chain carries TRBV14 and TRBJ1-1; D uncertain. Germline V gives CDR1 SGHDN, CDR2 FVKESK. The V and J ends lost 4 bases and 0 bases respectively, with 9 bases between them. The CDR3 loop spans 14 amino acids. CDR3 nucleotides: TGTGCCAGCAGCCCACTGTCGGTGAACACTGAAGCTTTCTTT. Translation gives CASSPLSVNTEAFF.

The V and J genes are TRBV5-8 and TRBJ2-4; D is uncertain. The germline V gene encodes CDR1 SGHTS and CDR2 YDEGEE. The CDR3 loop spans 11 amino acids. Trimming left V 5 bases short and J 7 bases short, with 7 bases between. The CDR3 sequence is CASSSANIQYF. CDR3 nucleotide sequence: TGTGCCAGCAGTTCCGCTAACATTCAGTACTTC.

V is TRBV19 and J is TRBJ2-1, with 10 bases aligning to TRBD2. CDR1 and CDR2 (germline): LNHDA, SQIVND (reference sequence). V trimming: 2 bases; J trimming: 2 bases; junction bases outside the gene matches: 3. This CDR3 comprises 16 residues. CDR3 sequence reads: CASSIMSGGAYNEQFF. In DNA form, the CDR3 reads TGTGCCAGTAGTATAATGAGCGGGGGGGCCTACAATGAGCAGTTCTTC.

The DNA for the CDR3 is TGTGCCAGCAGTAACCGGATGGTGAACACTGAAGCTTTCTTT. This sequence encodes CASSNRMVNTEAFF. J is TRBJ1-1 and V is TRBV6-2 or TRBV6-3; no definite D call. This CDR3 region has 14 residues. Germline CDR1 and CDR2: MNHEY and SVGEGT. Trimming left V 5 bases short and J 0 bases short, with 10 bases between.